This TCR beta chain was obtained from a study of blood T cell repertoires in COVID-19 (TCRdb year 2020). Concerning the study at large: The collaborator samples originated in the United States, Italy and Spain and spanned the acute and convalescent phases of COVID-19. The repertoires were made available in a free public database intended to serve as a resource for research on the immune response to SARS-CoV-2. Nearly every sample came with metadata listing a de-identified subject ID, COVID-19 status, age in years and sex. The samples were drawn from two sources: the first 160 participants of the ongoing ImmuneRACE study, and 950 to 1,500 subjects contributed by 6 global collaborators. The prospective study material was composed of cDNA or gDNA derived from T cells, B-cell-depleted T cells, or PBMCs. Where available, HLA class I and class II types were obtained from metadata supplied by the sample provider rather than from assay-based typing. Subjects who had been exposed to COVID-19, were actively infected with it, or had recovered from it provided the deeply sampled blood TCRbeta repertoires that made up the dataset. Broader findings and caveats from the paper: The quantity of clinical and demographic metadata differed by source and by participant and was supplied without curation.

The CDR3 numbers 14 residues from cysteine through phenylalanine. The only DNA kept is the CDR3, 42 bases in frame from the first base. Relative to germline, V is 0 bases shorter and J is 2 bases shorter, with 8 bases between their ends. The germline V gene provides CDR1 KGHSH and CDR2 LQKENI. The collaborating institutions used their own protocols to collect whole blood in K2EDTA tubes. For TCRbeta analysis, collaborators shipped samples in one of three forms: frozen whole blood, isolated PBMCs, or DNA extracted from either of those sample types. On this clone itself: Its antigen has not been determined. Base quality data are lacking; no much larger clone is found one base away.

The immunoSEQ Assay, a bias-controlled multiplex PCR, was used to amplify TCRbeta CDR3 regions from genomic DNA. The authors' analysis ran thus. Within the assay, amplification of reference gene primers was used to estimate how many nucleated cells each sample contained. To quantify the absolute abundance of each unique TCRbeta CDR3 rearrangement, sequence reads were collapsed and filtered. Productive Simpson clonality was computed per sample as the square root of Simpson's diversity index over productive rearrangements. Sourced from immuneACCESS, this table was stored by TCRdb with only in-frame sequences that have V and J called. A share of the clones is absent; for the studies checked, an unresolved V gene accounts for under half, and the remainder has no known explanation. Clone size and the V and J calls come from that table; the DNA yielded D and trimming. The sample includes over 120,000 clones, with 75% to 90% observed a single time. 1.5% to 2% of the sample goes to the ten largest clones.

The rearrangement joined TRBV18 to TRBJ2-7; no D gene is confidently identified. The receptor's source is a woman between 50 and 59 years old with acute or convalescent COVID-19. The material sequenced was peripheral blood. The CDR3 reads as follows: CASSPPSQPYEQYF. The nucleotide sequence is TGTGCCAGCTCACCACCTTCACAGCCCTACGAGCAGTACTTC.